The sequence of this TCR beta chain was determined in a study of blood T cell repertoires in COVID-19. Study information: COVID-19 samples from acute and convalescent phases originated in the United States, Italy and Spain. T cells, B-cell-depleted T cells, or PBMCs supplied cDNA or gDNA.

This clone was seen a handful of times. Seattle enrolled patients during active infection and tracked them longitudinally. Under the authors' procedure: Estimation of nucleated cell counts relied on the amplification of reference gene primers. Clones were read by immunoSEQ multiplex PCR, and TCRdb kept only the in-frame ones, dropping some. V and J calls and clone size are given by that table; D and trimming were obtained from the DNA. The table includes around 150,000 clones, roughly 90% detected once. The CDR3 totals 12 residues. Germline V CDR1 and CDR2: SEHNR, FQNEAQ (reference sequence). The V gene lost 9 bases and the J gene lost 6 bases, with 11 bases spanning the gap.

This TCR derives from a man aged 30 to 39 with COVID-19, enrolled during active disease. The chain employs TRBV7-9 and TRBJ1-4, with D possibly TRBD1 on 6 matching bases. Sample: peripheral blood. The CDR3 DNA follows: TGTGCCAGTGACAGGACTCATGAAAAACTGTTTTTT. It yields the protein CASDRTHEKLFF.